The present entry profiles one TCR beta chain with its context. These data are taken from a study of OX40 agonist ivuxolimab in advanced cancers. Study details: Checkpoint inhibitors had been given previously to approximately 41% of patients.

The protocol was immunoSEQ multiplex PCR, while the TCRdb copy is restricted to in-frame clones and leaves out a portion. The sample has approximately 60,000 clones; roughly 84% are singletons. The CDR3 runs 12 residues. V dropped 7 bases and J dropped 8 bases, with 17 bases sitting between them. Looked up from germline, CDR1 is SQVTM and CDR2 is ANQGSEA. Any history of autoimmune disease or systemic immunosuppression disqualified patients. The sample was CD4+ or CD8+ T cells sorted from blood, taken in a trial of the OX40 agonist ivuxolimab. The chain links TRBV29-1 to TRBJ1-1, with unresolved D. This TCR was recovered from an adult with an advanced solid tumor such as melanoma, head and neck, liver or kidney cancer. Here the CDR3 reads CSGLYSTSEAFF. The CDR3 nucleotides are TGCAGCGGGTTATATTCTACTTCCGAAGCTTTCTTT.